Below are 20 T cell receptor beta chains sequenced from a single sample in a study of OX40 agonist ivuxolimab in advanced cancers. Data came from immunoSEQ multiplex PCR; TCRdb stores just in-frame clones and leaves some out. The sample yields more than 75,000 clones, around 84% seen once. Sample: CD4+ or CD8+ T cells sorted from blood, taken in a trial of the OX40 agonist ivuxolimab. These receptors were collected from an adult with an advanced solid tumor such as melanoma, head and neck, liver or kidney cancer.

This clone came up once. The gene calls are TRBV15 and TRBJ2-2; 10 nucleotides agree with TRBD1. The CDR3 runs to 16 residues. The germline gives CDR1 LNHNV, CDR2 YYDKDF (reference sequence). J gave up 3 bases and V 3 bases, and 4 bases lay outside the gene matches. The CDR3 DNA reads as TGTGCCACCAGCAGTGGACAGGGGGGGGACACCGGGGAGCTGTTTTTT. Protein: CATSSGQGGDTGELFF.

This chain links TRBV12-5 with TRBJ2-5; 15 bases are a match to TRBD2. Germline CDR1 is LGHNT and CDR2 is FRNRAP. CDR3 length: 19 amino acids. After removal of 0 bases from V and 4 bases from J, the junction contained 9 bases not matched to a gene. Here the CDR3 DNA reads TGTGCTAGTGGTTTGGTTTACAGGACTAGCGGGGGGGCCGGAGAGACCCAGTACTTC. This codes for CASGLVYRTSGGAGETQYF.

J is TRBJ2-2 and V is TRBV27; D gene ambiguous. This CDR3 comprises 12 residues. Germline CDR1 MNHEY, CDR2 SMNVEV (reference sequence). The V end was cut by 4 bases, the J end by 5 bases, with 5 bases between. The CDR3 DNA reads TGTGCCAGCAGTTACATTACCGGGGAGCTGTTTTTT. Its translation is CASSYITGELFF.

The chain employs TRBV7-2 and TRBJ2-7; D not resolved. This CDR3 contains 13 residues. Germline V gene data show CDR1 as SGHTA and CDR2 as FQGNSA. Trimming shortened V by 5 bases and J by 3 bases, and 11 bases separated the two germline ends. The CDR3 DNA is TGTGCCAGCAGCCCGGACCTGATCTACGAGCAGTACGTC. It is translated as CASSPDLIYEQYV.

This clone was counted between two and nine times. This rearrangement joins TRBV2 to TRBJ1-6; weak D call: TRBD1 (6 bases). The CDR3 runs 15 residues. Trimming removed 0 bases at V and 10 bases at J, with 13 bases between. From germline, CDR1 is SNHLY and CDR2 FYNNEI. The CDR3 here is CASSEASGGRSPLHF. The CDR3 DNA reads as TGTGCCAGCAGTGAAGCGAGCGGGGGGCGATCACCCCTCCACTTT.

The V call is TRBV11-2, the J call TRBJ2-3; the D is unclear. The V and J ends lost 0 bases and 5 bases respectively, with 3 bases between them. This CDR3 region has 12 residues. Germline CDR1 is SGHAT and CDR2 is FQNNGV. Here the CDR3 DNA reads TGTGCCAGCAGCTTAGACCTAGATACGCAGTATTTT. Translation gives CASSLDLDTQYF.

The chain uses TRBV27 and TRBJ2-5; D is perhaps TRBD2 (5 bases). This CDR3 region has 16 residues. The V end was cut by 5 bases, the J end by 2 bases, with 18 bases between. Germline V gene sequence: CDR1 MNHEY, CDR2 SMNVEV (reference sequence). The CDR3 sequence: CASSPGPGRRQETQYF. CDR3 coding DNA: TGTGCCAGCAGTCCCGGGCCGGGAAGAAGACAAGAGACCCAGTACTTC.

The gene calls are TRBV30 and TRBJ2-1; 14 bases are a match to TRBD2. Germline CDR1 reads GTSNPN; CDR2 reads SVGIG (reference sequence). The V segment lost 3 bases and the J segment 8 bases; nucleotides outside the gene matches: 6. This CDR3 is built from 15 residues. CDR3 protein: CAWSGRLAGGDEQFF. For the CDR3, the DNA is TGTGCCTGGAGCGGGAGACTAGCGGGAGGGGATGAGCAGTTCTTC. Based on the CDR3 plus reference TRBV30 and TRBJ2-1, the full variable domain is SQTIHQWPATLVQPVGSPLSLECTVEGTSNPNLYWYRQAAGRGLQLLFYSVGIGQISSEVPQNLSASRPQDRQFILSSKKLLLSDSGFYLCAWSGRLAGGDEQFFGPGTRLTVL.

The rearrangement joins TRBV11-2 to TRBJ1-5; unclear D gene. Trimming cost V 5 bases and J 7 bases, with 12 bases left between them. This CDR3 spans 13 amino acids. Germline CDR1 and CDR2: SGHAT and FQNNGV. CDR3 DNA sequence: TGTGCCAGCAGCCAAAATGGGGAGCAGCCCCAGCATTTT. It specifies CASSQNGEQPQHF.

V and J are TRBV7-9 and TRBJ2-7; TRBD2 matches 9 bases. Germline trimming cut 3 bases from V and 5 bases from J; bases unmatched to any gene: 8. This CDR3 spans 15 amino acids. Germline loops: CDR1 SEHNR, CDR2 FQNEAQ (reference sequence). The chain's CDR3 is CASSFRREGFDEQYF. In DNA, the CDR3 is TGTGCCAGCAGCTTTCGGCGGGAGGGATTCGACGAGCAGTACTTC.

This sequence joins TRBV11-2 and TRBJ2-5, with D unresolved. The V end lost 0 bases, the J end lost 5 bases, and 4 bases lay between the germline ends. Germline loops: CDR1 SGHAT, CDR2 FQNNGV. The CDR3 loop spans 12 amino acids. CDR3 in amino acids: CASSLERETQYF. The CDR3 region has the DNA TGTGCCAGCAGCTTAGAGAGGGAGACCCAGTACTTC.

This chain links TRBV29-1 with TRBJ1-1; D ambiguous. The CDR3 runs 13 residues. Germline lookup yields CDR1 SQVTM and CDR2 ANQGSEA. The CDR3 sequence is CSVTPGGNTEAFF. For the CDR3, the DNA is TGCAGTGTGACTCCCGGAGGTAACACTGAAGCTTTCTTT.

This chain connects TRBV7-9 to TRBJ2-2, with D perhaps TRBD2 (5 bases). The CDR3 is 12 residues long. Looked up from germline, CDR1 is SEHNR and CDR2 is FQNEAQ (reference sequence). In DNA form, the CDR3 reads TGTTACGATCGGGAAAACACCGGGGAGCTGTTTTTT. This codes for CYDRENTGELFF.

This CDR3 is CASARGNTEAFF. The CDR3 bases are TGTGCCAGTGCCCGGGGGAACACTGAAGCTTTCTTT. This sequence joins TRBV7-3 and TRBJ1-1; D unclear. CDR3 length: 12 residues. Germline V lookup: CDR1 SGHTA, CDR2 FQGTGA. The V end lost 9 bases, the J end lost 1 base, and 9 bases lay between the germline ends.

This clone was recorded a few times. The chain has TRBV5-1 and TRBJ1-1; weak D call: TRBD1 (6 bases). The CDR3 has 15 amino acids. From germline, CDR1 is SGHRS and CDR2 YFSETQ. Trimming shortened V by 6 bases and J by 7 bases, and 22 bases separated the two germline ends. In DNA, the CDR3 is TGCGCCAGCACCTGGCAGGGGCGGGAGAATGGTGAAGCTTTCTTT. It yields the protein CASTWQGRENGEAFF.

This rearrangement joins TRBV4-3 to TRBJ2-2; D remains ambiguous. Germline V CDR1 and CDR2: LGHNA, YSLEER. This CDR3 comprises 15 residues. The V end was cut by 4 bases, the J end by 2 bases, with 11 bases between. The CDR3 loop is CASSRVGPNTGELFF. Here the CDR3 DNA reads TGCGCCAGCAGCCGAGTCGGACCAAACACCGGGGAGCTGTTTTTT.

This clone came up once. The V gene is TRBV11-2, the J gene TRBJ2-1; 15 bases are a match to TRBD2. The CDR3 contains 17 residues. With 0 bases clipped from V and 8 bases from J, the junction kept 5 bases outside the gene matches. Germline V gene lookup returns CDR1 SGHAT and CDR2 FQNNGV. The CDR3 coding sequence is TGTGCCAGCAGCTTAGATCACGGGACTAGCGGGAGGTATGAGCAGTTCTTC. The encoded protein is CASSLDHGTSGRYEQFF.

The J gene is TRBJ1-4, the V gene TRBV5-6; possible D gene TRBD1, 6 bases. Germline CDR1 SGHDT, CDR2 YYEEEE. V lost 3 bases to trimming and J lost 5 bases, with 20 bases between them. The CDR3 is 17 amino acids. CDR3 amino acids: CASSSTPWGGRNEKLFF. CDR3 DNA: TGTGCCAGCAGCTCAACCCCGTGGGGGGGCAGGAATGAAAAACTGTTTTTT. The complete variable domain, with remaining parts taken from reference TRBV5-6 and TRBJ1-4, reads DAGVTQSPTHLIKTRGQQVTLRCSPKSGHDTVSWYQQALGQGPQFIFQYYEEEERQRGNFPDRFSGHQFPNYSSELNVNALLLGDSALYLCASSSTPWGGRNEKLFFGSGTQLSVL.

The chain couples TRBV15 to TRBJ1-5, with D perhaps TRBD1 (5 bases). The germline V and J ends were trimmed by 4 bases and 6 bases, with 10 bases remaining between them. Germline V CDR1 and CDR2: LNHNV, YYDKDF (reference sequence). The CDR3 runs 13 residues. The CDR3 here is CATSMGGSQPQHF. CDR3 nucleotides: TGTGCCACCAGCATGGGGGGTTCTCAGCCCCAGCATTTT.

The gene calls are TRBV30 and TRBJ1-6; TRBD1 matches 8 bases. The CDR3 consists of 12 residues. Germline V lookup: CDR1 GTSNPN, CDR2 SVGIG (reference sequence). CDR3 sequence (DNA): TGTGTCGGGGACAGGATTAATTCACCCCTCCACTTT. This gives the protein CVGDRINSPLHF. Together with reference TRBV30 and TRBJ1-6, the CDR3 gives the full variable domain: SQTIHQWPATLVQPVGSPLSLECTVEGTSNPNLYWYRQAAGRGLQLLFYSVGIGQISSEVPQNLSASRPQDRQFILSSKKLLLSDSGFYLCVGDRINSPLHFGNGTRLTVT.